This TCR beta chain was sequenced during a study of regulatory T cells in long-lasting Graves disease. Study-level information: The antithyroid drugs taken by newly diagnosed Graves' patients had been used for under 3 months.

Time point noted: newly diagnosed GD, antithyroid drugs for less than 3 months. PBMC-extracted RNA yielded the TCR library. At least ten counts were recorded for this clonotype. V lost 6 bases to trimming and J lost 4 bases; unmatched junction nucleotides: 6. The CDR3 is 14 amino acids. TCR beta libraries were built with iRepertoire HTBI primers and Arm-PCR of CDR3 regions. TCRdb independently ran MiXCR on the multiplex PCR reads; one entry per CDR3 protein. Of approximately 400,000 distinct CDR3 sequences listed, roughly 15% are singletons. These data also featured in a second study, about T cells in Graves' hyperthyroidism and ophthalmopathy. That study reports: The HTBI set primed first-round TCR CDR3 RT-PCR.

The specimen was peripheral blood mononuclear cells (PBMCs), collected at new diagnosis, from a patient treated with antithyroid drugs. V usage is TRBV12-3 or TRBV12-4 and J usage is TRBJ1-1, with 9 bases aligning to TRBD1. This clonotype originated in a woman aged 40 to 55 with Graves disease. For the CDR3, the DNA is TGTGCCAGCAGAAAACAGGGGGCGCGCACTGAAGCTTTCTTT. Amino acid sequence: CASRKQGARTEAFF.